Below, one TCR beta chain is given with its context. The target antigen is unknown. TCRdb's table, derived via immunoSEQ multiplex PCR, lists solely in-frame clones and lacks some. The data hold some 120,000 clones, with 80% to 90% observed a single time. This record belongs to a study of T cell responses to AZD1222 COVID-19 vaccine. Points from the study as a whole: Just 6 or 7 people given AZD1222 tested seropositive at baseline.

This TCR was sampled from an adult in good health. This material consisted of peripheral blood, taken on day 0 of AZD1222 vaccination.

CDR3 DNA: TGTGCCAGCAGTGAATACGTGGGGAATGAAAAACTGTTTTTT. It yields the protein CASSEYVGNEKLFF. The chain joins TRBV25-1 to TRBJ1-4, with no clear D. This CDR3 spans 14 amino acids. V lost 0 bases, J lost 5 bases, and 7 bases lay in between. Germline loops: CDR1 MGHDK, CDR2 SYGVNS.